These 28 T cell receptor beta chains were all obtained from the same sample, sequenced in a study of T cell changes during pregnancy in multiple sclerosis. Assay: immunoSEQ multiplex PCR; the TCRdb copy retains only in-frame clones and omits some. The sample carries 40,000 to 55,000 clones, around 89% recorded once. Here the sequenced sample was CD4+ T cells from peripheral blood mononuclear cells, taken after pregnancy. These TCRs come from a female donor with multiple sclerosis, enrolled in a pregnancy study.

This clone was recorded only once. The chain is built from TRBV2 and TRBJ1-5; 10 positions match TRBD1. The CDR3 is made up of 15 amino acids. The ends lost 5 bases at V and 0 bases at J; junction bases unmatched: 1. Germline V gene lookup returns CDR1 SNHLY and CDR2 FYNNEI. CDR3 DNA: TGTGCCAGCAGTTGGGACAGGGGTAGCAATCAGCCCCAGCATTTT. Protein: CASSWDRGSNQPQHF.

J is TRBJ2-1 and V is TRBV6-5; 8 bases fit TRBD1. The V segment lost 6 bases and the J segment 10 bases; nucleotides outside the gene matches: 11. The length of the CDR3 is 14 residues. CDR1 and CDR2 from the germline V gene are MNHEY and SVGAGI. This CDR3 reads CASSHYQGAEEQFF. Here the CDR3 DNA reads TGTGCCAGCAGCCACTACCAGGGGGCGGAGGAGCAGTTCTTC.

The rearrangement links TRBV28 to TRBJ2-5; TRBD2 aligns across 9 bases. CDR3 length: 15 residues. V lost 5 bases to trimming and J lost 4 bases; unmatched junction nucleotides: 8. The germline V gene encodes CDR1 MDHEN and CDR2 SYDVKM. CDR3 sequence reads: CASSTQTSGLETQYF. CDR3 sequence (DNA): TGTGCCAGCAGTACGCAGACTAGCGGATTAGAGACCCAGTACTTC.

As concerns this clone: One junction end does not reproduce the germline sequence, and a read error may be involved. The chain carries TRBV25-1 and TRBJ2-1, with D perhaps TRBD2 (5 bases). This CDR3 spans 14 amino acids. Germline V gene data show CDR1 as MGHDK and CDR2 as SYGVNS. The CDR3 nucleotides read TGTGCCAGCAGTGACGCTAGCTCCCACAATGAGCAGTTCTTC. This encodes CASSDASSHNEQFF.

V usage is TRBV5-5 and J usage is TRBJ1-1; D gene ambiguous. The length of the CDR3 is 12 residues. Trimming stripped 0 bases from V and 6 bases from J, with 6 bases between. Germline V lookup: CDR1 SGHKS, CDR2 YYEKEE (reference sequence). The CDR3, as DNA: TGTGCCAGCAGCTTGGTAAGCGCTGAAGCTTTCTTT. Translation gives CASSLVSAEAFF.

This rearrangement joins TRBV30 to TRBJ2-5; no definite D call. Germline V gene data show CDR1 as GTSNPN and CDR2 as SVGIG (reference sequence). The CDR3 covers 13 residues. V dropped 3 bases and J dropped 4 bases, with 12 bases sitting between them. The CDR3 DNA reads as TGTGCCTGGAGAGCGAGTAGCCCAGAGACCCAGTACTTC. Protein sequence: CAWRASSPETQYF.

V gene TRBV7-2 combines with J gene TRBJ2-3; D unclear. CDR1 is SGHTA, CDR2 FQGNSA, per germline. The CDR3 covers 15 residues. V dropped 3 bases and J dropped 9 bases, with 19 bases sitting between them. Here the CDR3 reads CASSLTRPSAGTQYF. The CDR3 DNA is TGTGCCAGCAGCTTGACTCGCCCCTCAGCCGGGACGCAGTATTTT.

The chain employs TRBV30 and TRBJ2-1, with TRBD2 matching over 14 bases. Germline CDR1 GTSNPN, CDR2 SVGIG (reference sequence). This CDR3 is built from 17 residues. V trimming: 0 bases; J trimming: 7 bases; junction bases outside the gene matches: 8. In DNA form, the CDR3 reads TGTGCCTGGAGTGTACGGGGGACTAGCGGGAGAGGGAATGAGCAGTTCTTC. Translating it yields CAWSVRGTSGRGNEQFF.

The chain combines TRBV7-2 with TRBJ1-5; possibly TRBD1 for D (5 bases). The CDR3 sequence is 13 residues long. The V end was cut by 1 base, the J end by 6 bases, with 7 bases between. Germline assignment: CDR1 SGHTA and CDR2 FQGNSA. CDR3 in DNA: TGTGCCAGCAGCTTAGTGGGGCTTCAGCCCCAGCATTTT. Amino acids: CASSLVGLQPQHF. Full variable domain (missing parts from reference TRBV7-2 and TRBJ1-5): GAGVSQSPSNKVTEKGKDVELRCDPISGHTALYWYRQSLGQGLEFLIYFQGNSAPDKSGLPSDRFSAERTGGSVSTLTIQRTQQEDSAVYLCASSLVGLQPQHFGDGTRLSIL.

This chain joins TRBV5-1 and TRBJ2-7; possible D gene TRBD1, 5 bases. Germline lookup yields CDR1 SGHRS and CDR2 YFSETQ. There are 14 residues in the CDR3. The V gene lost 2 bases and the J gene lost 2 bases, with 11 bases spanning the gap. The CDR3 spells CASSFKTATYEQYF. The CDR3 DNA is TGCGCCAGCAGCTTTAAGACAGCCACCTACGAGCAGTACTTC.

This clone appeared a few times. CDR3 sequence (DNA): TGCGCCAGCAGTGAAGCGGGAAGGCCTCAAGAGACCCAGTACTTC. Translation gives CASSEAGRPQETQYF. The rearrangement links TRBV10-1 to TRBJ2-5; 7 positions agree with TRBD2. After removal of 3 bases from V and 2 bases from J, the junction contained 6 bases not matched to a gene. From germline, CDR1 is WNHNN and CDR2 SYGVQD (reference sequence). The CDR3 has 15 residues.

The chain employs TRBV10-3 and TRBJ2-1, with 14 bases that match TRBD2. This CDR3 spans 17 amino acids. The V gene's germline CDR1 is ENHRY and CDR2 SYGVKD. With V trimmed by 7 bases and J by 7 bases, 12 bases remained unmatched. In DNA, the CDR3 is TGTGCCATCACCATTGGACTAGCGGGAGGAAAGAGGAATGAGCAGTTCTTC. Protein sequence: CAITIGLAGGKRNEQFF.

CDR3 protein: CAISVQGSTEAFF. CDR3 sequence (DNA): TGTGCCATCAGTGTGCAGGGGTCTACTGAAGCTTTCTTT. This chain links TRBV10-3 with TRBJ1-1, with D possibly being TRBD1 (6 bases). Trimming took off 4 bases at V and 5 bases at J, with 11 bases between the two ends. Germline V gene data show CDR1 as ENHRY and CDR2 as SYGVKD. The CDR3 sequence is 13 residues long.

The gene calls are TRBV5-4 and TRBJ2-1, with D tentatively TRBD2 (6 bases). Germline loops: CDR1 SGHNT, CDR2 YYREEE (reference sequence). The ends were cut back, 3 bases at V and 4 bases at J, with 8 bases in the middle. This CDR3 is built from 13 residues. The CDR3 DNA reads as TGTGCCAGCAGCTCGACTAGTTACAATGAGCAGTTCTTC. Its protein is CASSSTSYNEQFF.

The V and J genes are TRBV2 and TRBJ2-7; D gene unclear. The CDR3 contains 14 residues. V dropped 2 bases and J dropped 6 bases, with 14 bases sitting between them. From germline, CDR1 is SNHLY and CDR2 FYNNEI. The CDR3 loop is CASSETSPTGEQYF. The CDR3 DNA sequence: TGTGCCAGCAGTGAAACTTCCCCGACGGGCGAGCAGTACTTC. Variable domain in full (rest from reference TRBV2 and TRBJ2-7): EPEVTQTPSHQVTQMGQEVILRCVPISNHLYFYWYRQILGQKVEFLVSFYNNEISEKSEIFDDQFSVERPDGSNFTLKIRSTKLEDSAMYFCASSETSPTGEQYFGPGTRLTVT.

The genes are TRBV27 and TRBJ1-2; the match to TRBD1 covers 7 bases. CDR3 length: 15 amino acids. With V trimmed by 2 bases and J by 5 bases, 8 bases remained unmatched. Per germline, CDR1 MNHEY and CDR2 SMNVEV (reference sequence). CDR3 sequence reads: CASSLRRGEGYGYTF. The CDR3 DNA sequence: TGTGCCAGCAGTTTACGCAGGGGGGAAGGGTATGGCTACACCTTC.

The chain is built from TRBV5-8 and TRBJ2-7; 7 positions agree with TRBD1. The CDR3 covers 15 residues. V lost 1 base, J lost 4 bases, and 8 bases stayed unmatched. Germline V gene lookup returns CDR1 SGHTS and CDR2 YDEGEE. The CDR3 coding sequence is TGTGCCAGCAGCTTGCCCTACGGGACAGTGTACGAGCAGTACTTC. This gives the protein CASSLPYGTVYEQYF.

This chain joins TRBV6-1 and TRBJ1-3; TRBD1 matches 7 bases. Per germline, CDR1 MNHNS and CDR2 SASEGT. The CDR3 runs 17 residues. Losses at the gene ends were 1 base for V and 6 bases for J; bases not matched to a gene: 12. This chain's CDR3 is CASSEGFDRVRVNTIYF. Written as DNA, the CDR3 is TGTGCCAGCAGTGAAGGCTTCGACAGGGTCCGGGTAAACACCATATATTTT.

This rearrangement joins TRBV10-3 to TRBJ2-7, with a weak D call TRBD2 (6 bases). Deletions cut 3 bases from V and 5 bases from J, with 14 bases between. This CDR3 spans 14 amino acids. In germline, CDR1 is ENHRY, CDR2 SYGVKD. The CDR3 here is CAISETAGSNEQYF. CDR3 DNA: TGTGCCATCAGTGAAACGGCGGGGTCCAACGAGCAGTACTTC.

The chain recombines TRBV7-2 with TRBJ1-1, with TRBD1 identical over 9 bases. Germline V gene lookup returns CDR1 SGHTA and CDR2 FQGNSA. This CDR3 is built from 15 residues. V dropped 4 bases and J dropped 4; count of bases not matched to a gene: 7. CDR3 coding DNA: TGTGCCAGCAGCTCCCAGACAGGGGGAGTCACTGAAGCTTTCTTT. Amino acids: CASSSQTGGVTEAFF.

V is TRBV5-4 and J is TRBJ2-1; 7 bases line up with TRBD2. Germline V gene sequence: CDR1 SGHNT, CDR2 YYREEE (reference sequence). J was trimmed by 3 bases and V by 0 bases; bases with no gene match: 0. The CDR3 is 14 residues long. The CDR3 loop reads CASSLVAGYNEQFF. The CDR3 DNA reads TGTGCCAGCAGCTTGGTAGCGGGCTACAATGAGCAGTTCTTC.

The V gene is TRBV30, the J gene TRBJ1-2; no firm D call. The CDR3 extends over 11 amino acids. V lost 2 bases, J lost 4 bases, and 5 bases lay in between. Looked up from germline, CDR1 is GTSNPN and CDR2 is SVGIG (reference sequence). CDR3 residues: CAWSIGYGYTF. The CDR3 region has the DNA TGTGCCTGGAGTATCGGCTATGGCTACACCTTC.

The sample holds one count of this clone. This chain connects TRBV2 to TRBJ2-1; 13 bases are a match to TRBD2. CDR1 SNHLY and CDR2 FYNNEI come from the germline V gene. With 6 bases clipped from V and 3 bases from J, the junction kept 5 bases outside the gene matches. The CDR3 is 16 residues long. CDR3 region: CASSTSGRAGYNEQFF. The CDR3 region has the DNA TGTGCCAGCAGCACTAGCGGGAGGGCCGGCTACAATGAGCAGTTCTTC.

The table lists this clone with a few counts. This chain links TRBV19 with TRBJ1-1; D remains ambiguous. This CDR3 has 13 residues. Between the trimmed V and J ends, which lost 3 bases and 3 bases, there was a span of 8 bases. Germline assignment: CDR1 LNHDA and CDR2 SQIVND (reference sequence). CDR3 sequence reads: CASSITRDTEAFF. The CDR3 DNA sequence: TGTGCCAGTAGTATCACTAGGGACACTGAAGCTTTCTTT.

The rearrangement uses TRBV10-3 and TRBJ2-3, with 7 nucleotides matching TRBD2. The CDR3 has 13 amino acids. From germline, CDR1 is ENHRY and CDR2 SYGVKD. J lost 4 bases, V lost 6 bases, and 4 bases had no gene match. Here the CDR3 reads CAISGLVADTQYF. The CDR3 nucleotides are TGTGCCATCAGCGGACTAGTTGCAGATACGCAGTATTTT.

This chain connects TRBV9 to TRBJ2-7; D possibly corresponds to TRBD2 (6 bases). The CDR3 is made up of 15 amino acids. The V and J ends lost 5 bases and 5 bases respectively, with 20 bases between them. Germline CDR1 is SGDLS and CDR2 is YYNGEE. The CDR3 coding sequence is TGTGCCAGCAGTTCCGCCGGGGGATACCTAAACGAGCAGTACTTC. Translating it yields CASSSAGGYLNEQYF.

J is TRBJ2-5 and V is TRBV19; the D gene is possibly TRBD2 (6 bases). Germline assignment: CDR1 LNHDA and CDR2 SQIVND (reference sequence). Trimming took 6 bases from V and 2 from J, leaving 16 bases between them. This CDR3 has 15 residues. Written as DNA, the CDR3 is TGTGCCAGTAGCCCCCTGACCGGACTACAAGAGACCCAGTACTTC. Its protein product is CASSPLTGLQETQYF.

The rearrangement uses TRBV6-5 and TRBJ1-2, with D unclear. Germline-derived CDR1 and CDR2 are MNHEY and SVGAGI. The CDR3 is 13 residues long. V lost 4 bases and J lost 2, with 8 bases in between. CDR3 DNA sequence: TGTGCCAGCAGTTTGTTCGGGAACTATGGCTACACCTTC. Protein: CASSLFGNYGYTF.